The 3 T cell receptor beta chains listed next were all sequenced from one sample in a study of blood T cell repertoires in COVID-19. The table came from immunoSEQ multiplex PCR; TCRdb's copy has only in-frame clones and leaves some out. The sample carries approximately 240,000 clones, 65% to 80% recorded once. The sequenced sample was peripheral blood. Receptors were obtained from a woman between 40 and 55 years old with active or convalescent COVID-19.

The chain uses TRBV5-6 and TRBJ2-7; D unclear. CDR1 and CDR2 (germline): SGHDT, YYEEEE. The germline V and J ends were trimmed by 2 bases and 5 bases, with 14 bases remaining between them. The CDR3 extends over 14 amino acids. The CDR3: CASSLGYYENEQYV. DNA for the CDR3: TGTGCCAGCAGCTTAGGCTACTACGAGAACGAGCAGTACGTC.

This clone appeared a few times. DNA for the CDR3: TGTGCCAGCAGTGAAGCCCCCACAGGGTTGAATTCACCCCTCCACTTT. Protein product: CASSEAPTGLNSPLHF. The chain is built from TRBV6-1 and TRBJ1-6; D perhaps matches TRBD1 (6 bases). The V end lost 0 bases, the J end lost 7 bases, and 13 bases lay between the germline ends. The germline V gene has CDR1 MNHNS and CDR2 SASEGT. This CDR3 is built from 16 residues.

The genes are TRBV18 and TRBJ2-1; perhaps TRBD1 as D (6 bases). Germline values: CDR1 KGHSH, CDR2 LQKENI. Trimming pared 5 bases from V and 3 bases from J, leaving 11 bases between. The CDR3 is made up of 14 amino acids. CDR3 sequence (DNA): TGTGCCAGCTCAGACCAGGGGAGCTACAATGAGCAGTTCTTC. This codes for CASSDQGSYNEQFF.